What follows are 19 T cell receptor beta chains derived from one specimen sequenced in a study of T cells in Graves' hyperthyroidism and ophthalmopathy. Template material for amplifying TCR beta CDR3 regions consisted of RNA transcripts. A set of HTBI primers served as the primers for a first-round RT-PCR of the TCR CDR3. TCRdb re-analysed the multiplex PCR reads in MiXCR, keeping a single row per CDR3 protein. Found here are approximately 370,000 distinct CDR3 sequences, 15% of them singletons; the top ten hold 30% to 35%. What was sequenced was blood. The receptor source for this set is a woman aged 25 to 39 with Graves' hyperthyroidism.

The chain has TRBV11-2 and TRBJ2-2; D may be TRBD2 (6 bases). Per germline, CDR1 SGHAT and CDR2 FQNNGV. The V gene lost 2 bases and the J gene lost 4 bases, with 20 bases spanning the gap. This CDR3 has 18 amino acids. The CDR3 nucleotides read TGTGCCAGCAGCTTATATGGTACCGGTCAGGGAGGCACCGGGGAGCTGTTTTTT. Translating it yields CASSLYGTGQGGTGELFF.

The V call is TRBV10-1, the J call TRBJ2-7, with a possible D match to TRBD1 (5 bases). This CDR3 spans 12 amino acids. The V end was cut by 8 bases, the J end by 5 bases, with 13 bases between. CDR1 is WNHNN and CDR2 is SYGVQD in the germline V gene (reference sequence). CDR3 nucleotides: TGCGCCAGCGGCCCTCAGGGAAACGAGCAGTACTTC. It translates to CASGPQGNEQYF.

This clonotype was counted many times. The chain uses TRBV20-1 and TRBJ2-5, with 12 bases lining up with TRBD1. J gave up 11 bases and V 6 bases, and 7 bases lay outside the gene matches. The germline CDR1 and CDR2 sequences are DFQATT and SNEGSKA (reference sequence). The CDR3 covers 12 residues. The chain's CDR3 is CSARDRGRHQYF. CDR3 sequence (DNA): TGCAGTGCACGGGACAGGGGGCGTCATCAGTACTTC.

Ten or more counts support this clonotype. The chain is built from TRBV18 and TRBJ2-1; the D is unclear. The CDR3 loop spans 11 amino acids. The V gene lost 2 bases and the J gene lost 14 bases, with 10 bases spanning the gap. Per the germline V gene, CDR1 is KGHSH and CDR2 is LQKENI. DNA of the CDR3: TGTGCCAGCTCACCATTGGGGTACAAGTTCTTC. Translation gives CASSPLGYKFF.

This clonotype was counted many times. V and J are TRBV11-3 and TRBJ2-7; no clear D. The CDR3 has 13 amino acids. With 1 base removed from V and 5 bases from J, the gap between germline ends came to 9 bases. Germline V gene data show CDR1 as SGHNT and CDR2 as YENEEA. CDR3 amino acids: CASSLVYQDEQYF. CDR3 bases: TGTGCCAGCAGCTTAGTATACCAGGACGAGCAGTACTTC. The variable domain in full, with the rest retrieved from reference TRBV11-3 and TRBJ2-7, is EAGVVQSPRYKIIEKKQPVAFWCNPISGHNTLYWYLQNLGQGPELLIRYENEEAVDDSQLPKDRFSAERLKGVDSTLKIQPAELGDSAVYLCASSLVYQDEQYFGPGTRLTVT.

Comments on this clonotype: A read error may account for a junction end that differs from germline. The chain recombines TRBV7-9 with TRBJ2-7; D is uncertain. Germline loops: CDR1 SEHNR, CDR2 FQNEAQ (reference sequence). This CDR3 comprises 11 residues. The CDR3 DNA follows: TGTGCCAGCAGCATAGCCTACGAGCAGTACTTC. This gives the protein CASSIAYEQYF.

This rearrangement joins TRBV20-1 to TRBJ2-3; 10 nucleotides align to TRBD2. Looked up from germline, CDR1 is DFQATT and CDR2 is SNEGSKA (reference sequence). Trimming took 5 bases from V and 5 from J; bases not matched to a gene: 10. The CDR3 sequence is 15 residues long. The DNA of the CDR3 is TGCAGTGCTGTGGGGCTAGCGGGGGTAGGAGATACGCAGTATTTT. It specifies CSAVGLAGVGDTQYF.

This clonotype appeared many times. The V gene is TRBV20-1, the J gene TRBJ2-3; 14 nucleotides match TRBD2. This CDR3 is built from 17 residues. Unmatched junction bases numbered 12, after V lost 7 bases and J lost 3 bases. The V gene's germline CDR1 is DFQATT and CDR2 SNEGSKA (reference sequence). CDR3 sequence: CSVGGTSGRGGTDTQYF. The CDR3 DNA reads as TGCAGTGTTGGGGGGACTAGCGGGAGAGGGGGGACAGATACGCAGTATTTT.

This clonotype was recorded many times. The rearrangement uses TRBV18 and TRBJ1-5; unclear D gene. Trimming stripped 0 bases from V and 0 bases from J, with 12 bases between. Germline CDR1 is KGHSH and CDR2 is LQKENI. The CDR3 has 17 amino acids. The CDR3 is CASSPPKNRDSNQPQHF. CDR3 sequence (DNA): TGTGCCAGCTCACCACCGAAAAACAGAGATAGCAATCAGCCCCAGCATTTT. The full variable domain, rest sourced from reference TRBV18 and TRBJ1-5, is NAGVMQNPRHLVRRRGQEARLRCSPMKGHSHVYWYRQLPEEGLKFMVYLQKENIIDESGMPKERFSAEFPKEGPSILRIQQVVRGDSAAYFCASSPPKNRDSNQPQHFGDGTRLSIL.

This clonotype was picked up a small number of times. This sequence joins TRBV18 and TRBJ1-4; a weak D match, TRBD1 (6 bases). From germline, CDR1 is KGHSH and CDR2 LQKENI. The CDR3 contains 15 residues. Trimming removed 3 bases from V and 2 bases from J, with 10 bases in between. Written as DNA, the CDR3 is TGTGCCAGCTCACCTGGACAGTTCACTAATGAAAAACTGTTTTTT. Translation: CASSPGQFTNEKLFF.

This clonotype was observed many times. DNA for the CDR3: TGTGCCAGCAGTTTGGGGGGGGGACTAGCAATCCATGAGCAGTTCTTC. Translation gives CASSLGGGLAIHEQFF. The chain links TRBV28 to TRBJ2-1; 9 nucleotides agree with TRBD2. The CDR3 totals 16 residues. Germline trimming cut 3 bases from V and 8 bases from J; bases unmatched to any gene: 11. Germline V gene data show CDR1 as MDHEN and CDR2 as SYDVKM.

As to this clonotype: One base away lies a much larger clone, so this may be a sequencing read error. The gene calls are TRBV28 and TRBJ2-3; TRBD2 aligns across 11 bases. V shed 3 bases and J 5 bases; nucleotides not matched to a gene: 13. Per germline, CDR1 MDHEN and CDR2 SYDVKM. The CDR3 spans 18 residues. The CDR3 region has the DNA TGTGCCAGCAGTTTGGAGATAGCGGGAGGGCTCGCTTTAGATACGCAGTATTTT. Translating it yields CASSLEIAGGLALDTQYF.

The gene calls are TRBV27 and TRBJ1-1; D is uncertain. The germline V gene has CDR1 MNHEY and CDR2 SMNVEV (reference sequence). Deletions cut 0 bases from V and 1 base from J, with 15 bases between. This CDR3 has 17 amino acids. The CDR3 spells CASSLSWRATSNTEAFF. DNA of the CDR3: TGTGCCAGCAGTTTATCTTGGAGGGCTACCTCGAACACTGAAGCTTTCTTT.

The chain uses TRBV5-8 and TRBJ2-7; 7 bases agree with TRBD1. The CDR3 runs 14 residues. J was trimmed by 5 bases and V by 2 bases; bases with no gene match: 7. CDR1 is SGHTS and CDR2 is YDEGEE in the germline V gene. CDR3 coding DNA: TGTGCCAGCAGCTTCATGACAGGGACGGACGAGCAGTACTTC. Its protein is CASSFMTGTDEQYF.

In its sample, this clonotype was seen a few times. The chain couples TRBV5-5 to TRBJ2-3, with D tentatively TRBD1 (6 bases). Trimming took 2 bases from V and 0 from J, leaving 13 bases between them. The CDR3 contains 16 residues. The germline gives CDR1 SGHKS, CDR2 YYEKEE (reference sequence). The CDR3 region has the DNA TGTGCCAGCAGCTTAAGGTTTAGGGGGAGCACAGATACGCAGTATTTT. As protein: CASSLRFRGSTDTQYF.

This sequence joins TRBV12-3 or TRBV12-4 and TRBJ2-3, with 10 bases matching TRBD1. CDR3 length equals 16 residues. The J segment lost 5 bases and the V segment lost 2 bases, leaving 7 bases of the junction unmatched. In nucleotides, the CDR3 is TGTGCCAGCAGTTTATTCCCTGGACAGGGGGAAGATACGCAGTATTTT. It translates to CASSLFPGQGEDTQYF.

This clonotype showed up just a few times. The CDR3 DNA reads as TGCGCCAGCAGCCAAGACAGCGGAGCCTCCTACGAGCAGTACTTC. Translation: CASSQDSGASYEQYF. This chain links TRBV4-1 with TRBJ2-7, with a possible D match to TRBD2 (5 bases). This CDR3 is built from 15 residues. V lost 0 bases and J lost 0, with 9 bases in between. Germline assignment: CDR1 MGHRA and CDR2 YSYEKL.

This clonotype was seen only a few times. The J gene is TRBJ1-2, the V gene TRBV5-1, with TRBD1 as a possible D gene (5 bases). The germline V gene encodes CDR1 SGHRS and CDR2 YFSETQ. Trimming removed 0 bases at V and 4 bases at J, with 10 bases between. This CDR3 spans 14 amino acids. CDR3 sequence: CASSLESGGYGYTF. The CDR3, as DNA: TGCGCCAGCAGCTTGGAGTCGGGGGGCTATGGCTACACCTTC.

This clonotype has ten or more counts. The chain combines TRBV3-1 with TRBJ2-7; D possibly matches TRBD1 or TRBD2 (5 bases each). The CDR3 loop spans 14 amino acids. Trimming took off 2 bases at V and 0 bases at J, with 8 bases between the two ends. Germline V lookup: CDR1 LGHDT, CDR2 YNNKEL (reference sequence). DNA of the CDR3: TGTGCCAGCAGCCAACCAGGGAGCTCCTACGAGCAGTACTTC. It specifies CASSQPGSSYEQYF.